The rows below give T cell receptor beta chains drawn from one sample of a study of CD8 T cells in ankylosing spondylitis. TCRdb passed the 5' RACE reads through MiXCR, listing each CDR3 protein once. The table shows 100,000 to 150,000 distinct CDR3 sequences, with roughly 13% occurring only once. The sample comprised blood, either unsorted or a sorted T cell fraction (not recorded which). The receptors here all came from a female donor with ankylosing spondylitis or in good health (not recorded which). The CDR3 runs from the conserved cysteine through the conserved F or W. Each record gives: clone size, J gene, D gene, V gene, CDR3 DNA, CDR3 protein. D genes are given only for firm matches. Expanded clones get a size class; other rows say once, few or many, or leave the size out.

>many|TRBJ2-5|.|TRBV2
TGTGCCAGCAGAGCAACTAGTAGTCAAGAGACCCAGTACTTC
CASRATSSQETQYF
>few|TRBJ2-2|.|TRBV24-1
TGTGCCACCAGTGATTTGAAAGACACCGGGGAGCTGTTTTTT
CATSDLKDTGELFF
>few|TRBJ2-5|.|TRBV7-6
TGTGCCAGCAGCCCCGTGAGGTGGGGGGAGACCCAGTACTTC
CASSPVRWGETQYF
>many|TRBJ1-1|TRBD1|TRBV12-3/TRBV12-4
TGTGCCAGCAGTCCCCAGGGACAGGGGGCATGGAGCACTGAAGCTTTCTTT
CASSPQGQGAWSTEAFF
>.|TRBJ2-1|TRBD1|TRBV5-1
TGCGCCAGCAGCCCCACAGGGGCCAATGAGCAGTTCTTC
CASSPTGANEQFF
>.|TRBJ2-2|.|TRBV21-1
TGTGCCAGCAGCGGGGGACTAGCGAGTAACACCGGGGAGCTGTTTTTT
CASSGGLASNTGELFF
>few|TRBJ2-7|.|TRBV28
TGTGCCAGCAGTTTACTTTGGGAGGCCGAGCAGTACTTC
CASSLLWEAEQYF
>few|TRBJ2-5|.|TRBV19
TGTGCCAGTAGTATAGCGTGGGGAGAGACCCAGTACTTC
CASSIAWGETQYF
>.|TRBJ2-1|.|TRBV5-1
TGCGCCAGCAGCTCTCAGGCGGGCTCCTACAATGAGCAGTTCTTC
CASSSQAGSYNEQFF
>.|TRBJ1-4|.|TRBV6-1
TGTGCCAGCAGTCTAGGACAGACAACTAATGAAAAACTGTTTTTT
CASSLGQTTNEKLFF
>.|TRBJ1-1|TRBD1|TRBV10-3
TGTGCCATCAGTGAGGGAGACAGGGGGCGGATTACTGAAGCTTTCTTT
CAISEGDRGRITEAFF
>many|TRBJ2-1|.|TRBV27
TGTGCCAGCAGTTTGTGGGGGGGCCAAAGCTCCTACAATGAGCAGTTCTTC
CASSLWGGQSSYNEQFF
>.|TRBJ1-3|.|TRBV7-8
TGTGCCAGCAGCAACGCAGGGCAGGGAAGCACCATATATTTT
CASSNAGQGSTIYF
>many|TRBJ1-6|.|TRBV3-1
TGTGCCAGCAGCCAAGATCATGAAGGGAATTCACCCCTCCACTTT
CASSQDHEGNSPLHF
>.|TRBJ2-1|.|TRBV5-1
TGCGCCAGCAGCCTAACATTCGGGTCCTACAATGAGCAGTTCTTC
CASSLTFGSYNEQFF
>few|TRBJ2-3|.|TRBV14
TGTGCCAGCAGCCAAGATAGTGGGGCAGATACGCAGTATTTT
CASSQDSGADTQYF
>few|TRBJ2-5|.|TRBV20-1
TGCAGTGCTAGAGAGCTGGAGACCCAGTACTTC
CSARELETQYF
>.|TRBJ2-2|.|TRBV11-2
TGTGCCAGCTCCCAGGGAGCCGGGGAGCTGTTTTTT
CASSQGAGELFF
>.|TRBJ2-2|.|TRBV5-1
TGCGCCAGCAGCTTGACTGGGGCAGGGGCTTTCCCCGGGGAGCTGTTTTTT
CASSLTGAGAFPGELFF
>.|TRBJ2-7|TRBD2|TRBV14
TGTGCCAGCAGCCAATTCCGACCAGGGACTAGCGGGCATTGGGGAACCTACGAGCAGTACTTC
CASSQFRPGTSGHWGTYEQYF
>.|TRBJ1-1|.|TRBV19
TGTGCCAGTAGTATGTCACAGAACACTGAAGCTTTCTTT
CASSMSQNTEAFF
>many|TRBJ2-1|.|TRBV5-1
TGCGCCAGCAGCTTGTGGTACCCAGATTCTGAGCAGTTCTTC
CASSLWYPDSEQFF
>many|TRBJ1-2|TRBD1|TRBV19
TGTGCCAGTACCTCAGACGGGACAGGGTCTTTCTATGGCTACACCTTC
CASTSDGTGSFYGYTF
>.|TRBJ2-7|TRBD2|TRBV12-3/TRBV12-4
TGTGCCAGCAGGGATGTCGGGACTAGCGGATACGAGCAGTACTTC
CASRDVGTSGYEQYF
>.|TRBJ1-4|TRBD1|TRBV5-1
TGCGCCAGCAGCACCGGGACAGGGGGCTCAGCTAATGAAAAACTGTTTTTT
CASSTGTGGSANEKLFF
>.|TRBJ1-1|.|TRBV30
TGTGCCTGGAGTGTCCTACAGGTCGGATATGCTTTCTTT
CAWSVLQVGYAFF
>.|TRBJ1-1|.|TRBV29-1
TGCAGCGTTGACCGTGGCCCGGGGGGCACTGAAGCTTTCTTT
CSVDRGPGGTEAFF
>.|TRBJ2-4|TRBD2|TRBV12-3/TRBV12-4
TGTGCCAGCAGTTTTCAAGCGGGGGAGAAAAACATTCAGTACTTC
CASSFQAGEKNIQYF
>.|TRBJ1-2|.|TRBV7-2
TGTGCCAGCAGCTTATTGGGGGGAGACTATGGCTACACCTTC
CASSLLGGDYGYTF
>few|TRBJ1-1|.|TRBV5-1
TGCGCCAGCAGCCATGCAGGGGAGAACACTGAAGCTTTCTTT
CASSHAGENTEAFF
>many|TRBJ1-2|TRBD1|TRBV20-1
TGCAGTGCTAGAGGGACAGGGGGCGGCTTCTATGGCTACACCTTC
CSARGTGGGFYGYTF
>few|TRBJ1-3|.|TRBV28
TGTGCCAGCAGTTCCCCAGTGTACTCCGGAAACACCATATATTTT
CASSSPVYSGNTIYF
>.|TRBJ2-4|TRBD1|TRBV5-1
TGCGCCAGCAGTCCCGGATTAGACAGGGACCTTCTGGTCAAAAACAGTCAGTACTTC
CASSPGLDRDLLVKNSQYF
>few|TRBJ2-1|TRBD1|TRBV5-1
TGCGCCAGCACGTGGACAGGACAGAGAGAGTACAATGAGCAGTTCTTC
CASTWTGQREYNEQFF
>many|TRBJ1-2|.|TRBV5-1
TGCGCCAGCAGCTTGGGTGGAGGGAGCCCCTATGGCTACACCTTC
CASSLGGGSPYGYTF
>.|TRBJ2-1|TRBD2|TRBV6-1
TGTGCCAGCAGTACCGGGACTAGTGCGGGTGAGCAGTTCTTC
CASSTGTSAGEQFF
>few|TRBJ2-7|.|TRBV29-1
TGCAGCGTTGATCGGTCGGGGACCTCCTACGAGCAGTACTTC
CSVDRSGTSYEQYF
>many|TRBJ2-3|TRBD1|TRBV7-2
TGTGCCAGCAACCGGGACAGGGGCACAGATACGCAGTATTTT
CASNRDRGTDTQYF
>few|TRBJ2-1|TRBD1|TRBV9
TGTGCCAGCAGCTCCGGACAGGGGGAAGATGAGCAGTTCTTC
CASSSGQGEDEQFF
>many|TRBJ1-1|.|TRBV19
TGTGCCAGTAGTACCGAATTAGGGGTCACTGAAGCTTTCTTT
CASSTELGVTEAFF
>few|TRBJ2-3|TRBD1|TRBV20-1
TGCAGTGCGCCGAGGGGGCTTAGCACAGATACGCAGTATTTT
CSAPRGLSTDTQYF
>few|TRBJ2-1|TRBD2|TRBV18
TGTGCCAGCTCACCACTAGGCGGGAGGGCCCTCAATGAGCAGTTCTTC
CASSPLGGRALNEQFF
>few|TRBJ2-1|.|TRBV7-3
TGTGCTAGCAGCTTAGCGGGACAGAATAACAATGAGCAGTTCTTC
CASSLAGQNNNEQFF
>.|TRBJ2-1|TRBD2|TRBV20-1
TGCAGTGCTAGCTCGCTAGCGGGGGGACGCCCCTCCTACAATGAGCAGTTCTTC
CSASSLAGGRPSYNEQFF
>many|TRBJ2-1|TRBD2|TRBV4-1
TGCGCCAGCAGCCTCGGACTAGCGAGGAGCTCCTACAATGAGCAGTTCTTC
CASSLGLARSSYNEQFF
>many|TRBJ2-1|.|TRBV5-1
TGCGCCAGCAGCTTGCAAGGGGACCTTTACAATGAGCAGTTCTTC
CASSLQGDLYNEQFF